Listed here are 29 T cell receptor beta chains from one sample, sequenced in a study of T cells in Graves' hyperthyroidism and ophthalmopathy. Regions amplified from RNA transcripts were the TCR beta CDR3 regions. Primed by the HTBI set, a first-round RT-PCR was run on the TCR CDR3. Each CDR3 protein is one row after TCRdb ran MiXCR on the multiplex PCR reads. The table includes roughly 350,000 distinct CDR3 sequences, approximately 14% detected once. Input material: blood. These receptors were collected from a woman between 40 and 50 years old with Graves' ophthalmopathy.

This clonotype was detected ten times or more. The CDR3 nucleotides are TGTGCCAGCAGTAGCGGGACTAGCGGCAGCGACAATGAGCAGTTCTTC. It encodes CASSSGTSGSDNEQFF. The chain couples TRBV12-3 or TRBV12-4 to TRBJ2-1, with 11 nucleotides matching TRBD2. The CDR3 is 16 residues long. The trim removed 5 bases at V and 5 bases at J, leaving 8 bases unmatched.

This clonotype occurred a few times. The chain employs TRBV5-6 and TRBJ2-5; the D is unclear. From germline, CDR1 is SGHDT and CDR2 YYEEEE. Trimming removed 4 bases from V and 6 bases from J, with 7 bases in between. The length of the CDR3 is 11 residues. CDR3 region: CASSASQTQYF. The CDR3 bases are TGTGCCAGCAGCGCGAGCCAGACCCAGTACTTC.

The gene calls are TRBV5-1 and TRBJ2-7; possibly TRBD1 for D (5 bases). The CDR3 loop spans 13 amino acids. Trimming shortened V by 1 base and J by 3 bases, and 8 bases separated the two germline ends. The germline CDR1 and CDR2 sequences are SGHRS and YFSETQ. This chain's CDR3 is CASSLYRNYEQYF. The CDR3 DNA is TGCGCCAGCAGCTTGTACAGGAACTACGAGCAGTACTTC.

In this sample, this clonotype turned up a few times. This chain links TRBV20-1 with TRBJ2-1, with TRBD2 matching 13 bases. The CDR3 has 19 amino acids. With V trimmed by 3 bases and J by 5 bases, 16 bases remained unmatched. Looked up from germline, CDR1 is DFQATT and CDR2 is SNEGSKA (reference sequence). The CDR3 is CSASSELAGGPRTDNEQFF. The CDR3 region has the DNA TGCAGTGCTAGTTCTGAACTAGCGGGAGGGCCTCGTACTGACAATGAGCAGTTCTTC.

The genes are TRBV24-1 and TRBJ2-1; D not resolved. V was pared by 3 bases and J by 11 bases, with 4 bases between. The CDR3 is 10 amino acids. Germline loops: CDR1 KGHDR, CDR2 SFDVKD. In DNA form, the CDR3 reads TGTGCCACCAGTGATGGTAAGCAGTTCTTC. Its translation is CATSDGKQFF.

This clonotype was seen repeatedly, ten times or more. This chain connects TRBV2 to TRBJ1-1; no reliable D call. The CDR3 sequence is 13 residues long. V lost 9 bases and J lost 2, with 13 bases in between. CDR1 is SNHLY and CDR2 is FYNNEI in the germline V gene. This chain's CDR3 is CASHPQINTEAFF. The CDR3 DNA is TGTGCCAGTCACCCACAGATTAACACTGAAGCTTTCTTT.

The V and J genes are TRBV19 and TRBJ1-6; D not resolved. V lost 6 bases to trimming and J lost 0 bases, with 6 bases between them. Germline V gene data show CDR1 as LNHDA and CDR2 as SQIVND (reference sequence). The CDR3 covers 14 residues. The CDR3 protein is CASRQSSYNSPLHF. For the CDR3, the DNA is TGTGCCAGTAGACAGAGCTCCTATAATTCACCCCTCCACTTT.

This clonotype has at least ten counts. This chain uses TRBV2 with TRBJ2-1, with TRBD2 identical over 8 bases. CDR3 length equals 15 residues. The germline CDR1 and CDR2 sequences are SNHLY and FYNNEI. The J segment lost 4 bases and the V segment lost 4 bases, leaving 6 bases of the junction unmatched. CDR3 loop: CASSVEAGGYNEQFF. In DNA, the CDR3 is TGTGCCAGCAGTGTGGAGGCGGGGGGATACAATGAGCAGTTCTTC.

This clonotype has only a few counts. The chain uses TRBV6-1 and TRBJ2-4; 7 nucleotides align to TRBD1. Germline-derived CDR1 and CDR2 are MNHNS and SASEGT. This CDR3 has 21 residues. J gave up 0 bases and V 4 bases, and 21 bases lay outside the gene matches. The CDR3: CASSGWRPKQGDPLAKNIQYF. The CDR3, as DNA: TGTGCCAGCAGTGGTTGGCGGCCAAAGCAGGGGGACCCCCTAGCCAAAAACATTCAGTACTTC.

This clonotype was seen many times. The rearrangement uses TRBV5-1 and TRBJ2-5; D is possibly TRBD2 (5 bases). The V and J ends lost 4 bases and 3 bases respectively, with 7 bases between them. Germline V gene data show CDR1 as SGHRS and CDR2 as YFSETQ. CDR3 length: 12 amino acids. The CDR3 is CASSIAKETQYF. The DNA of the CDR3 is TGCGCCAGCAGCATAGCGAAAGAGACCCAGTACTTC.

This clonotype was observed many times. The V gene is TRBV28, the J gene TRBJ2-1; 8 positions match TRBD1. Trimming cost V 4 bases and J 10 bases; bases outside gene matches: 3. This CDR3 is 12 amino acids long. From germline, CDR1 is MDHEN and CDR2 SYDVKM. The CDR3 protein is CASSSRQGEQFF. The CDR3 nucleotides read TGTGCCAGCAGTTCAAGACAGGGGGAGCAGTTCTTC.

V and J are TRBV7-9 and TRBJ2-1, with a possible D match to TRBD2 (5 bases). CDR1 and CDR2 (germline): SEHNR, FQNEAQ (reference sequence). Trimming cost V 8 bases and J 8 bases, with 19 bases left between them. This CDR3 is built from 14 residues. CDR3 sequence (DNA): TGTGCCAGCGGCTCAACCCGGGGAGAGGATGAGCAGTTCTTC. The encoded protein is CASGSTRGEDEQFF.

This clonotype appeared many times. The rearrangement links TRBV20-1 to TRBJ2-2; D may be TRBD1 (5 bases). Germline-derived CDR1 and CDR2 are DFQATT and SNEGSKA (reference sequence). Trimming removed 5 bases at V and 2 bases at J, with 9 bases between. CDR3 length equals 13 residues. The CDR3 spells CSARQGNTGELFF. The CDR3, as DNA: TGCAGTGCTCGTCAGGGAAACACCGGGGAGCTGTTTTTT.

This clonotype has just a few counts. The gene calls are TRBV11-2 and TRBJ2-7, with a weak D call TRBD2 (6 bases). CDR3 size: 14 residues. V was clipped by 3 bases and J by 1 base, with 10 bases between them. Per the germline V gene, CDR1 is SGHAT and CDR2 is FQNNGV. The CDR3 coding sequence is TGTGCCAGCAGCTTTCGGGGGAAATCCTACGAGCAGTACTTC. Translating it yields CASSFRGKSYEQYF.

This clonotype was observed a few times. The chain uses TRBV6-1 and TRBJ2-2, with 11 nucleotides matching TRBD2. The CDR3 contains 18 residues. CDR1 MNHNS and CDR2 SASEGT come from the germline V gene. V lost 5 bases to trimming and J lost 0 bases; unmatched junction nucleotides: 8. CDR3 coding DNA: TGTGCCAGCAGTCTACCCCTAGCGGGGGGTTCGAACACCGGGGAGCTGTTTTTT. It specifies CASSLPLAGGSNTGELFF.

This clonotype was seen many times. This sequence joins TRBV25-1 and TRBJ1-4; tentatively, D is TRBD1 (5 bases). CDR3 length: 14 residues. Looked up from germline, CDR1 is MGHDK and CDR2 is SYGVNS. With 4 bases removed from V and 7 bases from J, the gap between germline ends came to 13 bases. Here the CDR3 reads CASSAAGLVEKLFF. The CDR3 DNA sequence: TGTGCCAGCAGTGCGGCGGGACTCGTTGAAAAACTGTTTTTT.

This clonotype occurred many times. The V and J genes are TRBV28 and TRBJ2-5; TRBD1 matches at 9 bases. After removal of 0 bases from V and 1 base from J, the junction contained 0 bases not matched to a gene. Germline V gene data show CDR1 as MDHEN and CDR2 as SYDVKM. The CDR3 has 15 amino acids. DNA of the CDR3: TGTGCCAGCAGTTTATGGGGACAGGGCCAAGAGACCCAGTACTTC. It codes for CASSLWGQGQETQYF.

This clonotype was recorded a few times. The chain joins TRBV7-9 to TRBJ1-1; no reliable D call. Germline CDR1 is SEHNR and CDR2 is FQNEAQ (reference sequence). The CDR3 length is 13 residues. V lost 5 bases and J 0 bases, leaving 7 bases between the germline ends. CDR3 sequence: CASSSRMNTEAFF. DNA for the CDR3: TGTGCCAGCAGCAGCAGGATGAACACTGAAGCTTTCTTT.

This clonotype was detected many times. This chain joins TRBV5-1 and TRBJ2-7, with D unclear. The CDR3 spans 13 residues. Trimming stripped 2 bases from V and 7 bases from J, with 13 bases between. Germline loops: CDR1 SGHRS, CDR2 YFSETQ. CDR3 nucleotide sequence: TGCGCCAGCAGCTTCTCAGGTCTGGGGGAGCAGTACTTC. Its protein is CASSFSGLGEQYF.

This clonotype turned up a few times. The chain recombines TRBV5-5 with TRBJ2-7; 8 bases agree with TRBD1. Germline V CDR1 and CDR2: SGHKS, YYEKEE (reference sequence). This CDR3 is built from 17 residues. V was clipped by 0 bases and J by 4 bases; unmatched bases: 12. CDR3 sequence reads: CASSLAPTTGVLYEQYF. CDR3 in DNA: TGTGCCAGCAGCTTGGCCCCCACGACAGGGGTTCTTTACGAGCAGTACTTC.

This clonotype has ten or more counts. The chain recombines TRBV12-3 or TRBV12-4 with TRBJ2-7; the D is unclear. The CDR3 is made up of 11 amino acids. V lost 1 base, J lost 9 bases, and 7 bases lay in between. As DNA, the CDR3 is TGTGCCAGCAGTTTAGGGAAGGGGCAGTACTTC. This translates into CASSLGKGQYF.

This clonotype has a count of ten or more. The genes are TRBV3-1 and TRBJ1-2; 12 bases are shared with TRBD1. V shed 0 bases, J shed 7 bases, and the junction held 9 bases outside the gene matches. The V gene's germline CDR1 is LGHDT and CDR2 YNNKEL (reference sequence). This CDR3 is 17 amino acids long. DNA for the CDR3: TGTGCCAGCAGCCAAGACGTACGGGACAGGGGGCGATTTGGCTACACCTTC. It encodes CASSQDVRDRGRFGYTF. Full variable domain (remainder filled in from reference TRBV3-1 and TRBJ1-2): DTAVSQTPKYLVTQMGNDKSIKCEQNLGHDTMYWYKQDSKKFLKIMFSYNNKELIINETVPNRFSPKSPDKAHLNLHINSLELGDSAVYFCASSQDVRDRGRFGYTFGSGTRLTVV.

The sample holds many counts of this clonotype. This chain links TRBV29-1 with TRBJ2-1; TRBD2 matches at 16 bases. The CDR3 spans 18 residues. CDR1 and CDR2 (germline): SQVTM, ANQGSEA. J was trimmed by 6 bases and V by 6 bases; bases with no gene match: 14. The CDR3 sequence: CSVADRGTSGGVGNEQFF. The CDR3 region has the DNA TGCAGCGTGGCGGACAGGGGGACTAGCGGGGGGGTAGGCAATGAGCAGTTCTTC.

With respect to this clonotype: Just one base apart from a much larger clone, this may be a read error. The chain is built from TRBV28 and TRBJ2-1; D may be TRBD2 (6 bases). The germline CDR1 and CDR2 sequences are MDHEN and SYDVKM. The CDR3 runs 17 residues. Trimming left V 5 bases short and J 1 base short, with 18 bases between. Here the CDR3 reads CASSSRLDRGSYNEQFF. In DNA form, the CDR3 reads TGTGCCAGCAGTAGCCGACTAGACAGAGGGTCCTACAATGAGCAGTTCTTC.

This clonotype was seen ten or more times. This chain connects TRBV6-1 to TRBJ1-4; D might be TRBD1 (5 bases). Deletions cut 4 bases from V and 12 bases from J, with 24 bases between. The CDR3 contains 16 residues. CDR1 is MNHNS and CDR2 is SASEGT in the germline V gene. CDR3: CASSVSGTWPRGQLFF. The CDR3 nucleotides are TGTGCCAGCAGTGTAAGCGGCACATGGCCTCGGGGACAACTGTTTTTT.

In this sample, this clonotype turned up many times. CDR3 sequence: CASSPYRGRGEQYF. CDR3 sequence (DNA): TGTGCCAGCAGCCCTTACAGGGGGCGAGGCGAGCAGTACTTC. This chain joins TRBV7-2 and TRBJ2-7, with 9 bases identical to TRBD1. The CDR3 is 14 residues long. Trimming removed 5 bases from V and 6 bases from J; junction bases left unmatched: 8. Germline-derived CDR1 and CDR2 are SGHTA and FQGNSA.

This chain links TRBV20-1 with TRBJ2-7; TRBD2 aligns across 9 bases. The CDR3 spans 16 residues. J was trimmed by 5 bases and V by 3 bases; bases with no gene match: 14. The V gene's germline CDR1 is DFQATT and CDR2 SNEGSKA (reference sequence). CDR3 amino acids: CSASGKAGGIGNEQYF. The CDR3 DNA reads TGCAGTGCTAGTGGAAAAGCGGGAGGAATTGGGAACGAGCAGTACTTC.

In DNA form, the CDR3 reads TGCAGTGCTAGTCCCGGGATCCATGGCTACACCTTC. Its translation is CSASPGIHGYTF. This sequence joins TRBV20-1 and TRBJ1-2, with D uncertain. The CDR3 extends over 12 amino acids. Deletions cut 3 bases from V and 6 bases from J, with 11 bases between. CDR1 is DFQATT, CDR2 SNEGSKA, per germline (reference sequence).

At least ten counts were recorded for this clonotype. The chain combines TRBV2 with TRBJ2-1; TRBD2 matches 8 bases. Trimming took 6 bases from V and 7 from J; bases not matched to a gene: 8. Per the germline V gene, CDR1 is SNHLY and CDR2 is FYNNEI. CDR3 length equals 14 residues. CDR3 protein: CASSLTGTRNEQFF. CDR3 coding DNA: TGTGCCAGCAGCTTAACCGGGACTAGGAATGAGCAGTTCTTC.